The rows below give T cell receptor beta chains drawn from one sample of a study of chemoradiotherapy in HPV16-positive cancers. Profiled with immunoSEQ multiplex PCR; TCRdb holds only in-frame clones, not every one. The sample consists of roughly 4,600 clones, around 88% of them appearing once. The sequences come from tumor tissue, collected from a patient who underwent chemoradiotherapy. These receptors all come from a human donor with HPV-associated anogenital cancer. Both conserved end residues are part of each CDR3. Each record gives: V gene, CDR3 length, D gene, CDR3 protein. The D gene is left open where the match is weak.

V: TRBV28; length: 17; D: -; CDR3: CASSQSGAGQGGDTQYF
V: TRBV13; length: 16; D: -; CDR3: CASSLAHGGTYNEQFF
V: TRBV4-1; length: 13; D: TRBD2; CDR3: CASSPREGDIQYF
V: TRBV10-1; length: 11; D: -; CDR3: CATRENTEAFF
V: TRBV5-4; length: 14; D: -; CDR3: CASSSARQNYGYTF
V: TRBV7-2; length: 15; D: -; CDR3: CASTPVGLSSYEQYF
V: TRBV2; length: 13; D: TRBD1; CDR3: CASSFTGAYEQYF
V: TRBV27; length: 15; D: -; CDR3: CASSFSLSGPLGYTF
V: TRBV7-2; length: 17; D: TRBD1; CDR3: CASSLDPRGPHGTEAFF
V: TRBV29-1; length: 11; D: TRBD2; CDR3: CSVGGGYEQYF
V: TRBV28; length: 13; D: -; CDR3: CASSIGQRDGYTF
V: TRBV18; length: 20; D: TRBD1; CDR3: CASSPLPPQESGTGGQPQHF
V: TRBV30; length: 14; D: -; CDR3: CAWTRAGADTEAFF
V: TRBV15; length: 15; D: -; CDR3: CATSGRTPLYNEQFF
V: TRBV5-4; length: 13; D: -; CDR3: CASSFSDRETQYF
V: TRBV28; length: 13; D: -; CDR3: CASSSGSSYEQYF
V: TRBV4-3; length: 13; D: -; CDR3: CASSQDRTETQFF
V: TRBV19; length: 15; D: -; CDR3: CASCRGFREENIQYF
V: TRBV19; length: 17; D: -; CDR3: CASSIWSWAGPVETQYF
V: TRBV5-1; length: 14; D: TRBD1; CDR3: CASSLTGANTEAFF
V: TRBV7-2; length: 13; D: -; CDR3: CASSLWREETQYF
V: TRBV9; length: 16; D: TRBD2; CDR3: CASSVGTSGSLNEQFF
V: TRBV30; length: 13; D: -; CDR3: CAWSEGIRNTIYF
V: TRBV6-6; length: 13; D: -; CDR3: CASSYTSSYEQYF
V: TRBV7-2; length: 15; D: TRBD1; CDR3: CASSENIRGLQGYTF
V: TRBV6-6; length: 14; D: -; CDR3: CASRQEATNEKLFF
V: TRBV28; length: 17; D: -; CDR3: CASQQSPAYPVPYGYTF
V: TRBV15; length: 20; D: TRBD1; CDR3: CATSRDRTGGAGKMNTEAFF
V: TRBV6-6; length: 16; D: -; CDR3: CASSYGEGKGANVLTF
V: TRBV6-1; length: 15; D: TRBD2; CDR3: CASNPSGRGTGELFF
V: TRBV4-1; length: 14; D: -; CDR3: CASSQVSSNYGYTF
V: TRBV27; length: 14; D: -; CDR3: CASTQVGANTEAFF
V: TRBV5-1; length: 15; D: TRBD2; CDR3: CASSFTSGGSYEQYF
V: TRBV5-1; length: 16; D: -; CDR3: CASSDIQMGFGNTIYF
V: TRBV4-2; length: 15; D: TRBD1; CDR3: CASSLSGQNLNEQFF
V: TRBV9; length: 13; D: TRBD2; CDR3: CASSQLADYEQYF